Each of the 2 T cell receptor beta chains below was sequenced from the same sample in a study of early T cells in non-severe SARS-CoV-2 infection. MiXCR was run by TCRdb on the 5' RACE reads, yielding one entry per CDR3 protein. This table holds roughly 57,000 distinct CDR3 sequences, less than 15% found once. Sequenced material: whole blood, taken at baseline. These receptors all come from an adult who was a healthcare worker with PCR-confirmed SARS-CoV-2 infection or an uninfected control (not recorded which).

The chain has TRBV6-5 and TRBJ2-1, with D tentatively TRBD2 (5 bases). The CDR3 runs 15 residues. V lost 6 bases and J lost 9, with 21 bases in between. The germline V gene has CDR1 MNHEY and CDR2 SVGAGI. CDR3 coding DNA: TGTGCCAGCAGCAGAGTCGGGGAGCCCTCCAGTGAGCAGTTCTTC. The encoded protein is CASSRVGEPSSEQFF.

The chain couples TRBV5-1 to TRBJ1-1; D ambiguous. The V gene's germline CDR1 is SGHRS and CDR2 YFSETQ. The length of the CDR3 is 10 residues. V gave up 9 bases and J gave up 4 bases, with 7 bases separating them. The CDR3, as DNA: TGCGCCAACGACCGCACTGAAGCTTTCTTT. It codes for CANDRTEAFF.